One and the same sample provided the 19 T cell receptor beta chains below, sequenced in a study of blood T cells in healthy people across ages. For the second PCR, which ran for about 7 to 11 cycles, a sample-barcoded 5' primer and a J-beta primer mix were used. Each CDR3 protein gets one entry after TCRdb re-called the 5' RACE reads with MiXCR. The table lists fewer than 2,000,000 distinct CDR3 sequences, about two fifths of them singletons. Sequenced: blood. The receptors originated from a human donor in good health.

The chain is built from TRBV28 and TRBJ1-5; a weak D match, TRBD1 (6 bases). The germline V gene encodes CDR1 MDHEN and CDR2 SYDVKM. The CDR3 is 14 amino acids. The V and J ends lost 9 bases and 1 base respectively, with 13 bases between them. The CDR3: CASKPGVSNQPQHF. CDR3 coding DNA: TGTGCCAGTAAACCAGGGGTAAGCAATCAGCCCCAGCATTTT.

This clonotype was found a few times. The chain joins TRBV4-3 to TRBJ2-1; TRBD2 matches at 8 bases. After removal of 0 bases from V and 1 base from J, the junction contained 5 bases not matched to a gene. This CDR3 contains 17 residues. CDR1 is LGHNA and CDR2 is YSLEER in the germline V gene. The CDR3 is CASSQDAGGGSYNEQFF. CDR3 DNA: TGCGCCAGCAGCCAAGATGCGGGGGGAGGTTCCTACAATGAGCAGTTCTTC.

In this sample, this clonotype turned up once. The chain recombines TRBV6-5 with TRBJ1-2; D is perhaps TRBD1 (5 bases). The CDR3 spans 14 residues. Germline CDR1 and CDR2: MNHEY and SVGAGI. V lost 7 bases to trimming and J lost 6 bases, with 18 bases between them. The CDR3, as DNA: TGTGCCAGCACCAACGACCAGGGTCGGAATGGCTACACCTTC. Translating gives CASTNDQGRNGYTF.

The genes are TRBV20-1 and TRBJ1-1; D is perhaps TRBD1 (5 bases). This CDR3 is 15 amino acids long. Germline lookup yields CDR1 DFQATT and CDR2 SNEGSKA (reference sequence). Trimming left V 0 bases short and J 4 bases short, with 15 bases between. The CDR3, as DNA: TGCAGTGCTAGAGATCCCGGCGGGGCGGGCACTGAAGCTTTCTTT. This gives the protein CSARDPGGAGTEAFF.

This clonotype appeared many times. The chain carries TRBV24-1 and TRBJ2-7; D might be TRBD1 or TRBD2, each matching 6 bases. Trimming cost V 4 bases and J 0 bases, with 21 bases left between them. The CDR3 extends over 18 amino acids. CDR1 and CDR2 (germline): KGHDR, SFDVKD. Here the CDR3 reads CATSDSTGAGRSSYEQYF. CDR3 sequence (DNA): TGTGCCACCAGTGACTCCACGGGGGCAGGCAGAAGCTCCTACGAGCAGTACTTC.

Note on this clonotype: One end of the junction is discordant with germline, which a read error may explain. The V gene is TRBV6-1, the J gene TRBJ2-7, with D perhaps TRBD2 (5 bases). This CDR3 contains 14 residues. The V gene's germline CDR1 is MNHNS and CDR2 SASEGT. The CDR3 here is CVSSVLGPRGEQYF. For the CDR3, the DNA is TGTGTCAGCAGTGTGTTGGGTCCCCGGGGCGAGCAGTACTTC.

The chain recombines TRBV4-1 with TRBJ1-6; possibly TRBD1 for D (5 bases). CDR1 and CDR2 from the germline V gene are MGHRA and YSYEKL. The V end was cut by 3 bases, the J end by 5 bases, with 14 bases between. The CDR3 has 16 residues. CDR3 protein: CASSQRSGGNNSPLHF. CDR3 in DNA: TGCGCCAGCAGCCAGCGAAGTGGGGGGAATAATTCACCCCTCCACTTT.

J is TRBJ1-2 and V is TRBV20-1; D is ambiguous. CDR1 and CDR2 (germline): DFQATT, SNEGSKA (reference sequence). V was clipped by 0 bases and J by 3 bases, with 11 bases between them. The CDR3 is 14 amino acids. CDR3 nucleotides: TGCAGTGCTAGAGATCTTCGGAGCGACTATGGCTACACCTTC. Translation gives CSARDLRSDYGYTF.

This clonotype was detected ten times or more. The chain couples TRBV28 to TRBJ2-5, with D possibly TRBD1 on 6 matching bases. The better agreement between TRBJ2-7 and the DNA end casts doubt on the J call. Looked up from germline, CDR1 is MDHEN and CDR2 is SYDVKM. The CDR3 is made up of 12 amino acids. For the CDR3, the DNA is TGTGCCAGCTCACTACAGGGATCCGAGCAGTACTTC. Amino acid sequence: CASSLQGSEQYF.

Notes on this clonotype: A read error is possible here, since a much larger clone lies one base away. The J gene is TRBJ2-1, the V gene TRBV12-3 or TRBV12-4; 11 bases fit TRBD1. The CDR3 contains 14 residues. The CDR3 protein is CACRLGTGGREQFF. The CDR3 DNA follows: TGTGCCTGCAGACTCGGGACAGGGGGTAGGGAGCAGTTCTTC.

This clonotype came up a few times. The rearrangement uses TRBV27 and TRBJ2-1; weak D call: TRBD1 (5 bases). Germline V lookup: CDR1 MNHEY, CDR2 SMNVEV (reference sequence). The CDR3 has 15 residues. V lost 4 bases and J lost 4, with 14 bases in between. The CDR3 loop reads CASSYPGLSYNEQFF. In DNA, the CDR3 is TGTGCCAGCAGTTATCCAGGGCTTTCTTACAATGAGCAGTTCTTC.

The sample holds a few counts of this clonotype. This chain uses TRBV25-1 with TRBJ1-2, with a tentative D call TRBD1 (5 bases). Trimming removed 3 bases at V and 4 bases at J, with 12 bases between. The CDR3 covers 14 residues. Per germline, CDR1 MGHDK and CDR2 SYGVNS. The chain's CDR3 is CASSEETEAYGYTF. CDR3 DNA: TGTGCCAGCAGTGAGGAGACAGAAGCCTATGGCTACACCTTC.

This clonotype was detected a few times. This chain joins TRBV3-1 and TRBJ1-2, with 8 bases lining up with TRBD1. Germline CDR1 is LGHDT and CDR2 is YNNKEL (reference sequence). V gave up 3 bases and J gave up 4 bases; unmatched junction bases: 4. This CDR3 contains 14 residues. The CDR3 bases are TGTGCCAGCAGCCAGGGACAGGTCCTCTATGGCTACACCTTC. It encodes CASSQGQVLYGYTF. The full variable domain, rest sourced from reference TRBV3-1 and TRBJ1-2, is DTAVSQTPKYLVTQMGNDKSIKCEQNLGHDTMYWYKQDSKKFLKIMFSYNNKELIINETVPNRFSPKSPDKAHLNLHINSLELGDSAVYFCASSQGQVLYGYTFGSGTRLTVV.

Many counts were recorded for this clonotype. The chain combines TRBV5-6 with TRBJ2-7, with unresolved D. The ends were cut back, 3 bases at V and 2 bases at J, with 9 bases in the middle. Germline loops: CDR1 SGHDT, CDR2 YYEEEE. CDR3 length: 13 amino acids. The CDR3 reads CASSSGWAYEQYF. For the CDR3, the DNA is TGTGCCAGCAGCTCAGGTTGGGCCTACGAGCAGTACTTC.

This clonotype was recorded at least ten times. V and J are TRBV12-3 or TRBV12-4 and TRBJ1-3; maybe TRBD1 (5 bases). Trimming took 6 bases from V and 1 from J, leaving 10 bases between them. The CDR3 sequence is 14 residues long. In nucleotides, the CDR3 is TGTGCCAGCAGCCCCGGGACTTCTGGAAACACCATATATTTT. Translation gives CASSPGTSGNTIYF.

This clonotype was counted a few times. The rearrangement uses TRBV5-6 and TRBJ2-5; 7 nucleotides match TRBD2. This CDR3 is built from 14 residues. The germline gives CDR1 SGHDT, CDR2 YYEEEE. The ends lost 2 bases at V and 4 bases at J; junction bases unmatched: 5. The CDR3 sequence: CASSFRSGGETQYF. The CDR3 DNA is TGTGCCAGCAGCTTCCGCTCGGGGGGAGAGACCCAGTACTTC.

A few counts support this clonotype. The rearrangement joins TRBV4-2 to TRBJ1-2; D not certain. CDR1 LGHNA and CDR2 YNFKEQ come from the germline V gene. Trimming left V 0 bases short and J 4 bases short, with 9 bases between. The CDR3 loop spans 14 amino acids. CDR3 residues: CASSQELGSYGYTF. The DNA of the CDR3 is TGTGCCAGCAGCCAAGAATTGGGTTCCTATGGCTACACCTTC.

The chain has TRBV12-3 or TRBV12-4 and TRBJ1-6; no clear D gene. CDR3 length equals 12 residues. V was clipped by 3 bases and J by 10 bases, with 7 bases between them. The DNA for the CDR3 is TGTGCCAGCAGTTTGAGGGAATCACCCCTCCACTTT. Protein sequence: CASSLRESPLHF.

The genes are TRBV28 and TRBJ2-4; 7 nucleotides match TRBD1. The CDR3 sequence is 14 residues long. Germline CDR1 reads MDHEN; CDR2 reads SYDVKM. J gave up 13 bases and V 6 bases, and 15 bases lay outside the gene matches. The CDR3 DNA reads TGTGCCAGCAGCACCGTCACAGGGGTAGGGAAGCAGTACTTC. It translates to CASSTVTGVGKQYF.